The subject of this entry is one T cell receptor beta chain. This record comes from a study of long-term antiretroviral therapy in people with HIV. The assay, immunoSEQ v3.0, was run at survey level. The table came from immunoSEQ multiplex PCR; TCRdb's copy has only in-frame clones and leaves some out. The top ten clones hold about 17% of a sample with approximately 15,000 clones, over 80% of them seen once. The CDR3 has 13 amino acids. Trimming shortened V by 6 bases and J by 3 bases, and 11 bases separated the two germline ends. Germline CDR1 and CDR2: MNHNY and SVGAGI (reference sequence). This receptor was identified in a woman aged 40 to 49 with HIV. The material sequenced was unsorted PBMCs, taken 1.8 years before starting antiretroviral therapy. The chain recombines TRBV6-6 with TRBJ1-1, with unresolved D. CDR3 sequence reads: CASSSPRDTEAFF. The DNA for the CDR3 is TGTGCCAGCAGCTCCCCGAGGGACACTGAAGCTTTCTTT.